These 21 T cell receptor beta chains share one sample of origin, sequenced in a study of a mutant IDH1 vaccine in newly diagnosed glioma. The data were produced by immunoSEQ multiplex PCR, yet TCRdb's version contains in-frame clones alone and is incomplete. Of about 40,000 clones listed, roughly nine tenths are singletons. This sample's time point: week 5, during vaccination. Vaccine doses each comprised 300 ug of mutant IDH1 20-mer peptide, with topical imiquimod. The antigens these receptors bind are not known. The sequencing here drew on PBMCs, taken from a glioma patient whose treatment included an IDH1 peptide vaccine. All receptors derive from a man in his fifties or sixties with glioma.

This chain uses TRBV6-1 with TRBJ1-2; D remains unclear. The CDR3 spans 11 residues. Germline values: CDR1 MNHNS, CDR2 SASEGT. V lost 4 bases, J lost 4 bases, and 4 bases lay in between. This CDR3 is CASSAVYGYTF. DNA of the CDR3: TGTGCCAGCAGTGCCGTCTATGGCTACACCTTC.

The chain recombines TRBV28 with TRBJ2-7; D tentatively fits TRBD1 or TRBD2 (5 bases each). V dropped 6 bases and J dropped 1 base, with 13 bases sitting between them. CDR3 length: 14 residues. Looked up from germline, CDR1 is MDHEN and CDR2 is SYDVKM. The CDR3 DNA is TGTGCCAGCAGGGGGACCGGGTGGTCCTACGAGCAGTACTTC. This gives the protein CASRGTGWSYEQYF.

V gene TRBV10-3 combines with J gene TRBJ1-2; tentatively, D is TRBD1 (5 bases). The CDR3 is made up of 13 amino acids. Germline V gene data show CDR1 as ENHRY and CDR2 as SYGVKD. Trimming left V 10 bases short and J 0 bases short, with 12 bases between. The CDR3 reads CATRGGANYGYTF. The CDR3 DNA is TGTGCCACCCGGGGGGGGGCTAACTATGGCTACACCTTC.

The chain links TRBV11-2 to TRBJ2-1, with 7 bases that match TRBD2. CDR3 length equals 15 residues. The junction had 9 bases not matched to a gene; V was cut back by 5 bases and J by 5 bases. Germline V CDR1 and CDR2: SGHAT, FQNNGV. The CDR3 loop is CASSPPLGGNNEQFF. CDR3 DNA sequence: TGTGCCAGCAGCCCCCCTCTGGGGGGGAACAATGAGCAGTTCTTC.

This clone occurred once. The chain uses TRBV7-6 and TRBJ1-2, with a weak D call TRBD1 (6 bases). V lost 5 bases and J 2 bases, leaving 18 bases between the germline ends. This CDR3 has 16 residues. Germline CDR1 is SGHVS and CDR2 is FNYEAQ. CDR3 region: CASSLRAPTGNYGYTF. CDR3 bases: TGTGCCAGCAGCCTCAGGGCCCCCACAGGGAACTATGGCTACACCTTC.

This rearrangement joins TRBV27 to TRBJ2-5; D remains ambiguous. The germline CDR1 and CDR2 sequences are MNHEY and SMNVEV (reference sequence). V was trimmed by 7 bases and J by 4 bases, leaving 19 bases between them. The CDR3 extends over 15 amino acids. The CDR3 nucleotides read TGTGCCAGCAAAACCCCCGCCGGGCGAGGAGAGACCCAGTACTTC. Its translation is CASKTPAGRGETQYF.

The CDR3 sequence is CASSISAAPYGYTF. CDR3 bases: TGTGCCAGTAGTATCTCGGCAGCCCCCTATGGCTACACCTTC. The V and J genes are TRBV19 and TRBJ1-2; D not certain. Germline V CDR1 and CDR2: LNHDA, SQIVND (reference sequence). V gave up 3 bases and J gave up 4 bases, with 12 bases separating them. The CDR3 runs 14 residues.

J is TRBJ1-2 and V is TRBV6-5, with 9 bases aligning to TRBD1. V gave up 2 bases and J gave up 4 bases; unmatched junction bases: 5. Per germline, CDR1 MNHEY and CDR2 SVGAGI. CDR3 length: 15 residues. The CDR3 reads CASSYEDRGGYGYTF. CDR3 coding DNA: TGTGCCAGCAGTTACGAGGACAGGGGAGGCTATGGCTACACCTTC.

This sequence joins TRBV9 and TRBJ1-6; D perhaps matches TRBD1 (6 bases). This CDR3 comprises 13 residues. V was shortened by 0 bases and J by 13 bases, with 11 bases between the two germline ends. The V gene's germline CDR1 is SGDLS and CDR2 YYNGEE. The DNA of the CDR3 is TGTGCCAGCAGCGTAGAGCACAGGGCTCCCCTCCACTTT. This sequence encodes CASSVEHRAPLHF.

The chain uses TRBV6-5 and TRBJ2-5, with D perhaps given as TRBD1 or TRBD2 (5 bases each). V lost 6 bases to trimming and J lost 5 bases, with 16 bases between them. This CDR3 has 14 amino acids. The germline V gene has CDR1 MNHEY and CDR2 SVGAGI. The CDR3, as DNA: TGTGCCAGCAGACTCGGACATTCGGGGGAGACCCAGTACTTC. This codes for CASRLGHSGETQYF.

There are a few counts of this clone. V usage is TRBV28 and J usage is TRBJ2-4; D remains unclear. Germline V lookup: CDR1 MDHEN, CDR2 SYDVKM. The germline V and J ends were trimmed by 2 bases and 0 bases, with 11 bases remaining between them. The CDR3 sequence is 16 residues long. The CDR3, as DNA: TGTGCCAGCAGTTTACGGGCATCCCTAGCCAAAAACATTCAGTACTTC. Its protein product is CASSLRASLAKNIQYF.

This chain connects TRBV6-1 to TRBJ2-1; possible D gene TRBD2, 7 bases. The CDR3 covers 16 residues. Germline values: CDR1 MNHNS, CDR2 SASEGT. V was clipped by 5 bases and J by 0 bases, with 14 bases between them. CDR3 DNA sequence: TGTGCCAGCAGTAAAGGGGGGGGAAGCTCCTACAATGAGCAGTTCTTC. Translation: CASSKGGGSSYNEQFF.

This clone was observed a single time. The chain links TRBV18 to TRBJ1-5; TRBD1 agrees at 9 bases. Germline assignment: CDR1 KGHSH and CDR2 LQKENI. This CDR3 is built from 19 residues. J gave up 2 bases and V 2 bases, and 13 bases lay outside the gene matches. CDR3 residues: CASSPFRQGGTQGNQPQHF. CDR3 nucleotide sequence: TGTGCCAGCTCACCATTTAGACAGGGGGGCACCCAGGGCAATCAGCCCCAGCATTTT.

The rearrangement links TRBV5-4 to TRBJ1-1; D not resolved. The CDR3 is made up of 14 amino acids. V gave up 4 bases and J gave up 6 bases, with 16 bases separating them. Germline-derived CDR1 and CDR2 are SGHNT and YYREEE (reference sequence). The CDR3 is CASSTPTTLAEAFF. CDR3 nucleotides: TGTGCCAGCAGCACGCCTACTACACTGGCTGAAGCTTTCTTT.

This clone has only a few counts. This chain links TRBV5-6 with TRBJ2-7; possibly TRBD2 for D (6 bases). Looked up from germline, CDR1 is SGHDT and CDR2 is YYEEEE. Trimming stripped 6 bases from V and 1 base from J, with 8 bases between. CDR3 size: 12 residues. In nucleotides, the CDR3 is TGTGCCAGCACCCGGGGGTCCTACGAGCAGTACTTC. This sequence encodes CASTRGSYEQYF.

Here the CDR3 reads CASSLPVGLTGELFF. For the CDR3, the DNA is TGTGCCAGCAGCCTCCCCGTGGGGTTAACCGGGGAGCTGTTTTTT. The chain carries TRBV5-6 and TRBJ2-2; D is unresolved. CDR1 and CDR2 (germline): SGHDT, YYEEEE. The CDR3 covers 15 residues. V was clipped by 4 bases and J by 5 bases, with 15 bases between them. The full variable domain, in which reference TRBV5-6 and TRBJ2-2 provide the parts outside the CDR3, is DAGVTQSPTHLIKTRGQQVTLRCSPKSGHDTVSWYQQALGQGPQFIFQYYEEEERQRGNFPDRFSGHQFPNYSSELNVNALLLGDSALYLCASSLPVGLTGELFFGEGSRLTVL.

The chain joins TRBV5-1 to TRBJ1-2; a possible D gene is TRBD1 (5 bases). The CDR3 runs 14 residues. The V gene lost 5 bases and the J gene lost 3 bases, with 14 bases spanning the gap. From germline, CDR1 is SGHRS and CDR2 YFSETQ. The CDR3 DNA reads as TGCGCCAGCAGTCGCGGGGGAGGTGACTATGGCTACACCTTC. Residues: CASSRGGGDYGYTF.

This sequence joins TRBV15 and TRBJ1-5, with unresolved D. Germline loops: CDR1 LNHNV, CDR2 YYDKDF (reference sequence). Trimming took off 1 base at V and 3 bases at J, with 7 bases between the two ends. The CDR3 length is 14 residues. The CDR3 here is CATSRGQANQPQHF. The CDR3 nucleotides read TGTGCCACCAGCAGAGGCCAGGCCAATCAGCCCCAGCATTTT.

Here the CDR3 DNA reads TGTGCCAGCAGCTTACAGCTTTACTATGGCTACACCTTC. Translated, it gives CASSLQLYYGYTF. The genes are TRBV11-2 and TRBJ1-2; D is unclear. The ends were cut back, 2 bases at V and 3 bases at J, with 7 bases in the middle. From germline, CDR1 is SGHAT and CDR2 FQNNGV. The CDR3 is 13 amino acids.

The J gene is TRBJ1-5, the V gene TRBV10-3; D is possibly TRBD1 (5 bases). V shed 3 bases and J shed 2 bases, with 11 bases lying between them. This CDR3 is 15 amino acids long. In germline, CDR1 is ENHRY, CDR2 SYGVKD. The CDR3 DNA follows: TGTGCCATCAGTGACAGGGAAAGTGGCAATCAGCCCCAGCATTTT. Residues: CAISDRESGNQPQHF.

This clone has just a few counts. The chain recombines TRBV5-4 with TRBJ2-1; the D gene is possibly TRBD1 (6 bases). The germline CDR1 and CDR2 sequences are SGHNT and YYREEE (reference sequence). This CDR3 contains 18 residues. With 4 bases removed from V and 8 bases from J, the gap between germline ends came to 28 bases. In DNA, the CDR3 is TGTGCCAGCAGCCGTACGAGTACAGGGTTTAAGCTTGAATATGAGCAGTTCTTC. As protein: CASSRTSTGFKLEYEQFF. The variable domain in full, completed from reference TRBV5-4 and TRBJ2-1, reads ETGVTQSPTHLIKTRGQQVTLRCSSQSGHNTVSWYQQALGQGPQFIFQYYREEENGRGNFPPRFSGLQFPNYSSELNVNALELDDSALYLCASSRTSTGFKLEYEQFFGPGTRLTVL.